This entry features one TCR beta chain sequence. Its antigen is currently unknown. Sample time point: week 23, last vaccination. Doses of 300 ug of mutant IDH1 20-mer peptide were given with topical imiquimod. The astrocytomas were IDH1-mutant, ATRX-negative, and WHO grade 3 or 4. This record comes from a study of a mutant IDH1 vaccine in newly diagnosed glioma. About the research overall: Across weeks 1, 3, 5, 7, 11, 15, 19 and 23, patients received a vaccination each time, eight in all. Patients were started on vaccination 4-6 weeks after radiotherapy alone, or with temozolomide cycles. Patients arrived already treated with radiotherapy, temozolomide, or both, most having had both.

This table comes from immunoSEQ multiplex PCR, and its TCRdb copy is limited to in-frame clones, with some not included. The sample lists 40,000 or so clones; roughly 83% were seen once. CDR1 and CDR2 from the germline V gene are PRHDT and FYEKMQ (reference sequence). V was pared by 4 bases and J by 2 bases, with 14 bases between. The CDR3 has 16 amino acids. The chain combines TRBV13 with TRBJ1-4; D not resolved. Sequenced here: PBMCs, sampled from a glioma patient whose treatment included an IDH1 peptide vaccine. The receptor's source is a young woman with glioma. Some clones in this sample may be carry-over from other donors' samples. CDR3 sequence reads: CASSYSLRGTNEKLFF. The DNA of the CDR3 is TGTGCCAGCAGCTATTCCCTCCGAGGCACTAATGAAAAACTGTTTTTT.